The next 3 T cell receptor beta chains were all read from a single sample in a study of T cell repertoires in cytomegalovirus infection. TCRdb used MiXCR to reprocess the reads, holding one entry per CDR3 protein. The sample includes some 920,000 distinct CDR3 sequences, under 40% of them seen just once. Their antigens remain unidentified. The sequencing here drew on cultured CD8+ T cells from PBMCs, taken from culture after CMV antigen stimulation. These receptors originate from a human donor in good health (CMV status not recorded). Some clones in this sample may be carry-over from other donors' samples.

The chain has TRBV5-1 and TRBJ2-6; 8 nucleotides align to TRBD1. This CDR3 comprises 19 residues. V gave up 3 bases and J gave up 0 bases; unmatched junction bases: 11. Germline assignment: CDR1 SGHRS and CDR2 YFSETQ. CDR3 region: CASSWTGRGSISGANVLTF. The CDR3 region has the DNA TGCGCCAGCAGCTGGACAGGGCGGGGATCAATCTCTGGGGCCAACGTCCTGACTTTC.

The genes are TRBV7-2 and TRBJ2-1, with a weak D call TRBD2 (6 bases). The CDR3 is 18 amino acids. Germline V gene data show CDR1 as SGHTA and CDR2 as FQGNSA. Trimming took 5 bases from V and 5 from J, leaving 25 bases between them. The CDR3 loop is CASSPLGTETPRDNEQFF. Here the CDR3 DNA reads TGTGCCAGCAGCCCCTTGGGGACTGAGACCCCTAGGGACAATGAGCAGTTCTTC.

The table lists this clonotype with a few counts. This chain connects TRBV12-3 or TRBV12-4 to TRBJ2-1; maybe TRBD1 (6 bases). The V end was cut by 6 bases, the J end by 8 bases, with 14 bases between. This CDR3 is 13 amino acids long. The CDR3 spells CASRDTGFDEQFF. The CDR3 DNA reads TGTGCCAGCAGGGATACAGGGTTCGATGAGCAGTTCTTC.